These 10 T cell receptor beta chains were sequenced from one sample in a study of blood T cell repertoires in COVID-19. Data came from immunoSEQ multiplex PCR; TCRdb stores just in-frame clones and leaves some out. This table holds hundreds of thousands of clones, roughly nine tenths found once. The specimen was PBMCs or T cells enriched from blood (not recorded which). The receptors here all came from a woman under 30 with acute COVID-19.

The rearrangement uses TRBV6-5 and TRBJ1-4, with a possible D match to TRBD1 (5 bases). This CDR3 contains 15 residues. With 4 bases removed from V and 3 bases from J, the gap between germline ends came to 12 bases. Germline V gene data show CDR1 as MNHEY and CDR2 as SVGAGI. CDR3 DNA: TGTGCCAGCAGTTCCGGGGGGGAGTCTAATGAAAAACTGTTTTTT. Translation gives CASSSGGESNEKLFF.

The chain employs TRBV9 and TRBJ2-1, with 12 bases identical to TRBD2. Germline CDR1 and CDR2: SGDLS and YYNGEE. CDR3 length: 16 amino acids. Unmatched junction bases numbered 4, after V lost 0 bases and J lost 6 bases. In DNA, the CDR3 is TGTGCCAGCAGCGTAGGACTAGCGGGAGTAAGCAATGAGCAGTTCTTC. Protein: CASSVGLAGVSNEQFF.

The chain joins TRBV14 to TRBJ1-1, with TRBD1 matching over 9 bases. Germline CDR1 is SGHDN and CDR2 is FVKESK. With 2 bases clipped from V and 3 bases from J, the junction kept 4 bases outside the gene matches. The CDR3 loop spans 15 amino acids. CDR3 sequence reads: CASSQWGQGDTEAFF. CDR3 sequence (DNA): TGTGCCAGCAGCCAATGGGGACAGGGAGACACTGAAGCTTTCTTT. The whole variable domain, filled in from reference TRBV14 and TRBJ1-1, reads EAGVTQFPSHSVIEKGQTVTLRCDPISGHDNLYWYRRVMGKEIKFLLHFVKESKQDESGMPNNRFLAERTGGTYSTLKVQPAELEDSGVYFCASSQWGQGDTEAFFGQGTRLTVV.

V and J are TRBV30 and TRBJ2-1, with D maybe TRBD1 (5 bases). The CDR3 sequence is 14 residues long. V was cut by 0 bases and J by 10 bases, with 16 bases left in between. The germline V gene encodes CDR1 GTSNPN and CDR2 SVGIG (reference sequence). CDR3 in amino acids: CAWSVGSGNTEQFF. In nucleotides, the CDR3 is TGTGCCTGGAGTGTAGGGTCAGGGAATACGGAGCAGTTCTTC.

This chain links TRBV27 with TRBJ2-1; D may be TRBD2 (7 bases). The V gene lost 0 bases and the J gene lost 10 bases, with 16 bases spanning the gap. Per the germline V gene, CDR1 is MNHEY and CDR2 is SMNVEV (reference sequence). The CDR3 is made up of 15 amino acids. CDR3 bases: TGTGCCAGCAGTTTATCGAAGGCGGGGGCGCGGGAGCAGTTCTTC. Translated: CASSLSKAGAREQFF.

The rearrangement links TRBV6-5 to TRBJ2-7, with D unresolved. Trimming took off 7 bases at V and 2 bases at J, with 12 bases between the two ends. The CDR3 has 13 residues. Germline loops: CDR1 MNHEY, CDR2 SVGAGI. CDR3 protein: CASNHVRTYEQYF. The CDR3 DNA reads TGTGCCAGCAACCACGTGCGAACCTACGAGCAGTACTTC.

This sequence joins TRBV5-4 and TRBJ2-3; maybe TRBD1 (6 bases). The CDR3 is made up of 14 amino acids. V was pared by 2 bases and J by 2 bases, with 9 bases between. Germline loops: CDR1 SGHNT, CDR2 YYREEE (reference sequence). CDR3 residues: CASSLGGPTDTQYF. The CDR3 DNA is TGTGCCAGCAGCTTAGGGGGACCCACAGATACGCAGTATTTT.

V usage is TRBV19 and J usage is TRBJ1-6; D is possibly TRBD1 (5 bases). The CDR3 has 14 residues. The germline V and J ends were trimmed by 4 bases and 7 bases, with 11 bases remaining between them. Germline loops: CDR1 LNHDA, CDR2 SQIVND (reference sequence). The CDR3 DNA sequence: TGTGCCAGTAGTAGGGACTTTCTGAATTCACCCCTCCACTTT. Translation gives CASSRDFLNSPLHF.

Here the CDR3 DNA reads TGTGCCAGCAGCTTCCAGGGAATGGACACTGAAGCTTTCTTT. As protein: CASSFQGMDTEAFF. The chain links TRBV11-2 to TRBJ1-1; D is perhaps TRBD1 (5 bases). CDR3 size: 14 residues. V lost 3 bases to trimming and J lost 3 bases, with 11 bases between them. CDR1 is SGHAT, CDR2 FQNNGV, per germline.

V and J are TRBV2 and TRBJ1-1; D is undetermined. Germline lookup yields CDR1 SNHLY and CDR2 FYNNEI. CDR3 length: 13 residues. V lost 3 bases, J lost 4 bases, and 9 bases lay in between. CDR3 in DNA: TGTGCCAGCAGTGAGGAGGGAGTCACTGAAGCTTTCTTT. Protein: CASSEEGVTEAFF.